What follows are 18 T cell receptor beta chains derived from one specimen sequenced in a study of PD-L1 blockade in urothelial cancer. Generated by immunoSEQ multiplex PCR, the TCRdb table keeps only in-frame clones and is missing some. The sample contains about 84,000 clones, 82% of which appear only once. This specimen was PBMCs, taken around atezolizumab (anti-PD-L1) treatment. The receptors derive from an older man with urothelial cancer.

V is TRBV5-1 and J is TRBJ2-7, with 14 bases that match TRBD2. CDR3 length: 14 residues. V lost 5 bases to trimming and J lost 6 bases; unmatched junction nucleotides: 4. Germline CDR1 SGHRS, CDR2 YFSETQ. The CDR3 here is CASRYGLAGGEQYF. The CDR3 DNA sequence: TGCGCCAGCAGATATGGACTAGCGGGAGGCGAGCAGTACTTC.

The J gene is TRBJ2-2, the V gene TRBV5-4; 10 nucleotides agree with TRBD2. J lost 7 bases, V lost 2 bases, and 8 bases had no gene match. Germline V gene lookup returns CDR1 SGHNT and CDR2 YYREEE (reference sequence). The CDR3 sequence is 16 residues long. The CDR3 sequence: CASSLAGGLSGGELFF. The CDR3 DNA is TGTGCCAGCAGCTTAGCGGGGGGGCTCAGCGGCGGGGAGCTGTTTTTT.

The chain uses TRBV9 and TRBJ2-3; D remains ambiguous. The CDR3 has 12 amino acids. Germline assignment: CDR1 SGDLS and CDR2 YYNGEE. V was cut by 4 bases and J by 3 bases, with 6 bases left in between. Here the CDR3 reads CASSRSTDTQYF. The CDR3 DNA is TGTGCCAGCAGCCGTAGTACAGATACGCAGTATTTT.

The chain is built from TRBV9 and TRBJ1-1; possibly TRBD1 for D (6 bases). Germline loops: CDR1 SGDLS, CDR2 YYNGEE. V lost 0 bases and J lost 1, with 10 bases in between. This CDR3 has 15 amino acids. Here the CDR3 reads CASSVDREGNTEAFF. The DNA for the CDR3 is TGTGCCAGCAGCGTAGACAGGGAGGGGAACACTGAAGCTTTCTTT.

This clone has just one count. The chain combines TRBV5-6 with TRBJ1-6; no firm D call. The CDR3 is made up of 14 amino acids. The V end lost 6 bases, the J end lost 7 bases, and 14 bases lay between the germline ends. From germline, CDR1 is SGHDT and CDR2 YYEEEE. The CDR3 sequence: CASNLIGRNSPLHF. The CDR3 DNA sequence: TGTGCCAGCAACCTTATAGGGAGGAATTCACCCCTCCACTTT.

This clone occurred once. The chain joins TRBV4-3 to TRBJ2-1; possibly TRBD2 for D (5 bases). Trimming pared 0 bases from V and 0 bases from J, leaving 6 bases between. Germline-derived CDR1 and CDR2 are LGHNA and YSLEER. CDR3 length: 15 amino acids. The CDR3 DNA reads as TGCGCCAGCAGCCAAGAAGGGAGCTCCTACAATGAGCAGTTCTTC. It is translated as CASSQEGSSYNEQFF.

This clone was recorded once. This chain uses TRBV27 with TRBJ1-1, with 9 bases matching TRBD1. V shed 5 bases, J shed 10 bases, and the junction held 8 bases outside the gene matches. The CDR3 has 13 residues. Germline V gene lookup returns CDR1 MNHEY and CDR2 SMNVEV (reference sequence). The CDR3 bases are TGTGCCAGCAGTACCCACGTGACAGGGGGAGCTTTCTTT. Its protein is CASSTHVTGGAFF.

This clone appeared once. The J gene is TRBJ2-7, the V gene TRBV5-1, with 7 nucleotides matching TRBD1. With 0 bases clipped from V and 6 bases from J, the junction kept 9 bases outside the gene matches. The CDR3 has 15 amino acids. From germline, CDR1 is SGHRS and CDR2 YFSETQ. The CDR3 nucleotides are TGCGCCAGCAGCTTGGAGGGGGCGAAGGAAGCCGAGCAGTACTTC. This translates into CASSLEGAKEAEQYF.

The chain has TRBV19 and TRBJ2-3; D might be TRBD2 (6 bases). The CDR3 covers 16 residues. V was shortened by 0 bases and J by 4 bases, with 14 bases between the two germline ends. The germline CDR1 and CDR2 sequences are LNHDA and SQIVND (reference sequence). The CDR3 DNA sequence: TGTGCCAGTAGTATAGATCGTGGGGGGATACCAGATACGCAGTATTTT. Amino acids: CASSIDRGGIPDTQYF.

This chain joins TRBV28 and TRBJ1-2; D might be TRBD1 (6 bases). The CDR3 loop spans 15 amino acids. V gave up 3 bases and J gave up 4 bases, with 15 bases separating them. Germline V gene sequence: CDR1 MDHEN, CDR2 SYDVKM. This CDR3 reads CASSLSVTGIYGYTF. The CDR3 nucleotides are TGTGCCAGCAGTTTGAGCGTTACAGGGATCTATGGCTACACCTTC.

This clone appeared once. The gene calls are TRBV11-1 and TRBJ2-1; D perhaps matches TRBD1 (6 bases). Trimming took 1 base from V and 5 from J, leaving 6 bases between them. This CDR3 is built from 13 residues. CDR1 is SGHAT and CDR2 is FQDESV in the germline V gene (reference sequence). CDR3 nucleotide sequence: TGTGCCAGCAGCTTAGACAGGGACAATGAGCAGTTCTTC. It translates to CASSLDRDNEQFF.

The rearrangement links TRBV5-4 to TRBJ2-4; perhaps TRBD1 as D (5 bases). The CDR3 extends over 14 amino acids. Trimming cost V 0 bases and J 6 bases, with 10 bases left between them. From germline, CDR1 is SGHNT and CDR2 YYREEE (reference sequence). The CDR3 is CASSLGATGNIQYF. CDR3 DNA: TGTGCCAGCAGCTTGGGGGCAACAGGAAACATTCAGTACTTC.

The chain recombines TRBV5-1 with TRBJ2-3, with D maybe TRBD1 (6 bases). The CDR3 loop spans 14 amino acids. Germline CDR1 reads SGHRS; CDR2 reads YFSETQ. Trimming removed 8 bases at V and 0 bases at J, with 13 bases between. The CDR3 DNA follows: TGCGCCAGGTCGTACAGGGTAAGCACAGATACGCAGTATTTT. Amino acid sequence: CARSYRVSTDTQYF.

This rearrangement joins TRBV6-1 to TRBJ2-3; 11 bases are shared with TRBD2. The CDR3 extends over 15 amino acids. Looked up from germline, CDR1 is MNHNS and CDR2 is SASEGT. Losses at the gene ends were 4 bases for V and 6 bases for J; bases not matched to a gene: 6. For the CDR3, the DNA is TGTGCCAGCAGTGTTGGGACTAGCGGCGGGGATACGCAGTATTTT. As protein: CASSVGTSGGDTQYF.

V is TRBV6-5 and J is TRBJ1-2; TRBD1 might be the D (6 bases). The V end was cut by 7 bases, the J end by 5 bases, with 11 bases between. CDR1 is MNHEY, CDR2 SVGAGI, per germline. This CDR3 has 12 amino acids. Here the CDR3 DNA reads TGTGCCAGCATCGGGCAGGGGTATGGCTACACCTTC. It is translated as CASIGQGYGYTF.

The rearrangement joins TRBV11-2 to TRBJ1-2; D might be TRBD1 (5 bases). This CDR3 has 14 amino acids. Germline values: CDR1 SGHAT, CDR2 FQNNGV. The ends were cut back, 2 bases at V and 4 bases at J, with 11 bases in the middle. The CDR3 loop is CASSLLQGGYGYTF. The CDR3 DNA reads as TGTGCCAGCAGCTTATTGCAGGGAGGCTATGGCTACACCTTC.

This clone was seen just once. V gene TRBV14 combines with J gene TRBJ1-2; D is possibly TRBD1 (5 bases). Per the germline V gene, CDR1 is SGHDN and CDR2 is FVKESK. V dropped 8 bases and J dropped 3 bases, with 10 bases sitting between them. The CDR3 is made up of 12 amino acids. The CDR3 DNA is TGTGCCAGCGGGACTAGCGACTATGGCTACACCTTC. Translating it yields CASGTSDYGYTF.

The chain has TRBV19 and TRBJ1-4; D is ambiguous. Germline V lookup: CDR1 LNHDA, CDR2 SQIVND (reference sequence). The V end was cut by 6 bases, the J end by 7 bases, with 12 bases between. The CDR3 runs 13 residues. CDR3 sequence: CASRAQNSEKLFF. CDR3 bases: TGTGCCAGTAGAGCGCAGAATAGTGAAAAACTGTTTTTT.